A single sample is the source of the 21 T cell receptor beta chains below, sequenced in a study of shared clonotypes between healthy human individuals. The table came from immunoSEQ multiplex PCR; TCRdb's copy has only in-frame clones and leaves some out. Of about 2.2 million clones listed, 93% are singletons. Naive CD8 cells lacked CD45RO, underwent positive selection for CCR7 and left out terminally differentiated effector memory CD45RA+ cells. The sequencing input was naive CD8+ T cells from PBMCs. The receptor set was obtained from a man aged 18 to 30 in good health. Some clones in this sample may be carry-over from other donors' samples.

This clone is a singleton in its sample. The chain employs TRBV28 and TRBJ2-5; TRBD2 aligns across 11 bases. Trimming took 5 bases from V and 0 from J; bases not matched to a gene: 5. From germline, CDR1 is MDHEN and CDR2 SYDVKM. CDR3 length: 16 residues. CDR3 sequence: CASSGRTSGYQETQYF. The DNA of the CDR3 is TGTGCCAGCAGTGGAAGGACTAGCGGGTACCAAGAGACCCAGTACTTC.

V is TRBV4-1 and J is TRBJ2-1, with D unclear. The V and J ends lost 1 base and 6 bases respectively, with 10 bases between them. This CDR3 comprises 14 residues. CDR1 is MGHRA, CDR2 YSYEKL, per germline. CDR3 sequence: CASSQAGRGNEQFF. DNA for the CDR3: TGCGCCAGCAGCCAAGCGGGCCGAGGCAATGAGCAGTTCTTC.

This sequence joins TRBV29-1 and TRBJ2-7, with D tentatively TRBD2 (5 bases). From germline, CDR1 is SQVTM and CDR2 ANQGSEA. The CDR3 extends over 12 amino acids. V shed 5 bases and J shed 5 bases, with 13 bases lying between them. The CDR3 region is CSVRSSVNEQYF. CDR3 nucleotides: TGCAGCGTTAGAAGTAGCGTCAACGAGCAGTACTTC.

The V call is TRBV28, the J call TRBJ1-1; no firm D call. Germline V gives CDR1 MDHEN, CDR2 SYDVKM. The CDR3 covers 13 residues. The V end lost 3 bases, the J end lost 0 bases, and 5 bases lay between the germline ends. The CDR3 loop reads CASSFDMNTEAFF. DNA of the CDR3: TGTGCCAGCAGTTTCGACATGAACACTGAAGCTTTCTTT. Filled out from reference TRBV28 and TRBJ1-1, the complete variable domain reads DVKVTQSSRYLVKRTGEKVFLECVQDMDHENMFWYRQDPGLGLRLIYFSYDVKMKEKGDIPEGYSVSREKKERFSLILESASTNQTSMYLCASSFDMNTEAFFGQGTRLTVV.

This rearrangement joins TRBV29-1 to TRBJ2-3; D perhaps matches TRBD1 (5 bases). This CDR3 has 14 amino acids. Trimming removed 4 bases at V and 1 base at J, with 12 bases between. Germline CDR1 SQVTM, CDR2 ANQGSEA. CDR3 region: CSVGGGYRTDTQYF. CDR3 bases: TGCAGCGTTGGGGGCGGATACCGCACAGATACGCAGTATTTT.

The chain employs TRBV19 and TRBJ2-7; tentative D call: TRBD1 (6 bases). This CDR3 is 14 amino acids long. The germline V gene has CDR1 LNHDA and CDR2 SQIVND (reference sequence). Between the trimmed V and J ends, which lost 8 bases and 3 bases, there was a span of 17 bases. The CDR3 bases are TGTGCCAGTGCAAGACCGGGACACGACTACGAGCAGTACTTC. It translates to CASARPGHDYEQYF.

About this clone: The germline gene is not matched at one end of the junction; a read error may be the cause. V is TRBV30 and J is TRBJ2-2, with TRBD2 as a possible D gene (5 bases). Per the germline V gene, CDR1 is GTSNPN and CDR2 is SVGIG (reference sequence). The CDR3 runs 16 residues. The CDR3 coding sequence is TGTGCCTGGAGTGTACCCCTGCGAGCGAACACCGGGAAGCTGTTTTTT. This translates into CAWSVPLRANTGKLFF.

This clone was seen a single time. The chain employs TRBV4-1 and TRBJ2-3, with 8 nucleotides matching TRBD2. Trimming cost V 0 bases and J 5 bases; bases outside gene matches: 13. The germline V gene has CDR1 MGHRA and CDR2 YSYEKL. The CDR3 consists of 18 residues. The CDR3 sequence is CASSQDPSTGGKLDTQYF. In DNA form, the CDR3 reads TGCGCCAGCAGCCAAGATCCATCCACGGGAGGGAAACTAGATACGCAGTATTTT.

This clone has a single count. As DNA, the CDR3 is TGCGCCAGCACCGACCCCCCGACCCAGTACTTC. Encoded protein: CASTDPPTQYF. The V and J genes are TRBV10-2 and TRBJ2-5; D call uncertain. The CDR3 has 11 amino acids. The V gene lost 7 bases and the J gene lost 7 bases, with 10 bases spanning the gap. The germline gives CDR1 WSHSY, CDR2 SAAADI.

The chain has TRBV7-9 and TRBJ2-5; TRBD1 or TRBD2 may be the D gene (6 bases each). V was clipped by 2 bases and J by 4 bases, with 14 bases between them. This CDR3 is built from 15 residues. The germline V gene encodes CDR1 SEHNR and CDR2 FQNEAQ (reference sequence). The CDR3 is CASSLPRGRGETQYF. The CDR3, as DNA: TGTGCCAGCAGCTTACCCCGGGGGCGAGGAGAGACCCAGTACTTC.

The chain couples TRBV19 to TRBJ1-1, with 12 bases that match TRBD1. The V and J ends lost 4 bases and 0 bases, in that order; junction bases with no gene match: 3. Germline V gives CDR1 LNHDA, CDR2 SQIVND (reference sequence). This CDR3 has 16 amino acids. CDR3 sequence reads: CASSKGTGGLNTEAFF. The CDR3 nucleotides are TGTGCCAGTAGTAAGGGGACAGGGGGCCTGAACACTGAAGCTTTCTTT.

This clone has just one count. The chain links TRBV6-4 to TRBJ2-1, with TRBD2 as a possible D gene (6 bases). This CDR3 has 16 residues. V was cut by 6 bases and J by 4 bases, with 19 bases left in between. Germline CDR1 MRHNA, CDR2 SNTAGT. CDR3 in DNA: TGTGCCAGCAGCCCCACTGGCGGGGCCTCGTACAATGAGCAGTTCTTC. The encoded protein is CASSPTGGASYNEQFF.

The V and J genes are TRBV15 and TRBJ2-7; D is perhaps TRBD2 (7 bases). CDR1 and CDR2 (germline): LNHNV, YYDKDF (reference sequence). The CDR3 has 14 amino acids. The V end lost 6 bases, the J end lost 7 bases, and 19 bases lay between the germline ends. The CDR3 loop is CATSLSGGHREQYF. The CDR3 region has the DNA TGTGCCACCAGTCTTTCCGGGGGGCATAGGGAGCAGTACTTC.

The chain has TRBV27 and TRBJ2-7; TRBD2 aligns across 10 bases. The CDR3 consists of 13 residues. V trimming: 9 bases; J trimming: 6 bases; junction bases outside the gene matches: 8. Germline V gene lookup returns CDR1 MNHEY and CDR2 SMNVEV (reference sequence). This CDR3 reads CASAPGLAFEQYF. The CDR3 nucleotides are TGTGCCAGTGCGCCGGGACTAGCGTTCGAGCAGTACTTC.

Remarks on this clone: The sample has other DNA sequences that encode this CDR3 too. This chain links TRBV27 with TRBJ1-1; 7 nucleotides line up with TRBD1. J lost 8 bases, V lost 0 bases, and 3 bases had no gene match. The CDR3 is 13 amino acids. Germline assignment: CDR1 MNHEY and CDR2 SMNVEV (reference sequence). The CDR3 loop reads CASSLSTGAEAFF. The CDR3 DNA reads TGTGCCAGCAGTTTATCTACAGGGGCAGAAGCTTTCTTT.

This clone was seen a single time. The chain combines TRBV2 with TRBJ2-1; D gene unclear. CDR1 and CDR2 (germline): SNHLY, FYNNEI. The V gene lost 4 bases and the J gene lost 5 bases, with 9 bases spanning the gap. This CDR3 is built from 13 residues. This CDR3 reads CASSAWRNNEQFF. As DNA, the CDR3 is TGTGCCAGCAGTGCCTGGCGGAACAATGAGCAGTTCTTC.

V and J are TRBV2 and TRBJ1-1, with 10 nucleotides matching TRBD1. CDR3 size: 14 residues. Germline CDR1 SNHLY, CDR2 FYNNEI. The V gene end was trimmed by 7 bases and the J gene end by 7 bases; junction bases not matched to a gene: 9. The CDR3 spells CASTDRGPDNEAFF. The CDR3 region has the DNA TGTGCCAGCACCGACAGGGGGCCGGACAATGAAGCTTTCTTT. Based on the CDR3 plus reference TRBV2 and TRBJ1-1, the full variable domain is EPEVTQTPSHQVTQMGQEVILRCVPISNHLYFYWYRQILGQKVEFLVSFYNNEISEKSEIFDDQFSVERPDGSNFTLKIRSTKLEDSAMYFCASTDRGPDNEAFFGQGTRLTVV.

The rearrangement uses TRBV10-1 and TRBJ2-7; TRBD2 matches at 8 bases. The germline CDR1 and CDR2 sequences are WNHNN and SYGVQD (reference sequence). This CDR3 is built from 16 residues. Trimming took 4 bases from V and 0 from J; bases not matched to a gene: 8. The chain's CDR3 is CASSGFGSGSSYEQYF. The CDR3 DNA is TGCGCCAGCAGTGGTTTCGGGAGCGGGAGCTCCTACGAGCAGTACTTC.

This chain joins TRBV7-2 and TRBJ2-5; possible D gene TRBD2, 5 bases. CDR1 is SGHTA, CDR2 FQGNSA, per germline. V lost 7 bases and J lost 4, with 16 bases in between. CDR3 length: 14 residues. This chain's CDR3 is CASTIRRSPETQYF. Here the CDR3 DNA reads TGTGCCAGCACCATTAGGAGGAGCCCAGAGACCCAGTACTTC.

The chain has TRBV27 and TRBJ1-5; no definite D call. V was trimmed by 2 bases and J by 7 bases, leaving 15 bases between them. The germline gives CDR1 MNHEY, CDR2 SMNVEV (reference sequence). This CDR3 has 15 amino acids. CDR3 amino acids: CASSLDQLPSQPQHF. CDR3 nucleotides: TGTGCCAGCAGTTTAGATCAGCTTCCGTCCCAGCCCCAGCATTTT.

This rearrangement joins TRBV28 to TRBJ2-3, with TRBD1 matching 7 bases. After removal of 7 bases from V and 3 bases from J, the junction contained 13 bases not matched to a gene. The CDR3 is 16 amino acids. Germline CDR1 reads MDHEN; CDR2 reads SYDVKM. The CDR3 here is CASNSNRDRFTDTQYF. The CDR3 coding sequence is TGTGCCAGCAACTCCAACCGGGACAGATTTACAGATACGCAGTATTTT.